What follows describes a single T cell receptor (beta chain). The antigen remains undetermined. This sample is part of a study of CD8+ T cells in alopecia areata. Germline CDR1 is SGHVS and CDR2 is FQNEAQ. Deletions cut 4 bases from V and 2 bases from J, with 11 bases between. This CDR3 comprises 14 residues. Findings of the study overall: Clarity of TCR sharing across patients fell short of that in mice, possibly HLA-related.

Once RNA had been extracted, it was reverse transcribed into cDNA to act as the sequencing template. Produced via immunoSEQ multiplex PCR; TCRdb's table is partial and in-frame only. The top ten clones hold roughly 15% of a sample with 150,000 or so clones, around 86% of them seen once. Sequencing used CD8+ T cells sorted from blood, obtained at week 0. The genes are TRBV7-8 and TRBJ1-1; D not certain. The receptor was isolated from a human donor with alopecia areata. The CDR3 DNA follows: TGTGCCAGCAGCTCACACTCCGACAACACTGAAGCTTTCTTT. Translation gives CASSSHSDNTEAFF.